Listed here are 10 T cell receptor beta chains from one sample, sequenced in a study of cytomegalovirus exposure and HLA in healthy donors. The PCR employed 60 Vbeta primers together with 13 Jbeta primers. Profiling relied on immunoSEQ multiplex PCR, and the TCRdb table lists in-frame clones only, not all of them. The top ten hold under 7.5% of the sample, which has more than 110,000 clones, around 80% seen once. Source material: PBMCs. Receptors originate from a man aged 35-49 years in good health and CMV-seropositive.

The rearrangement joins TRBV2 to TRBJ2-5, with TRBD2 matching over 13 bases. V shed 5 bases, J shed 2 bases, and the junction held 8 bases outside the gene matches. This CDR3 has 17 residues. Germline CDR1 SNHLY, CDR2 FYNNEI. CDR3 protein: CASSILAGGPRQETQYF. The CDR3, as DNA: TGTGCCAGCAGTATACTAGCGGGGGGGCCGAGACAAGAGACCCAGTACTTC.

This chain joins TRBV2 and TRBJ2-3; D may be TRBD1 (6 bases). Trimming took 5 bases from V and 0 from J, leaving 15 bases between them. The germline CDR1 and CDR2 sequences are SNHLY and FYNNEI. This CDR3 region has 16 residues. CDR3 nucleotides: TGTGCCAGCAGTCTCAACAGGGTGGGGAGCACAGATACGCAGTATTTT. Translated: CASSLNRVGSTDTQYF.

This clone is a singleton in its sample. The CDR3: CASSFPPEDRGLDTEAFF. The CDR3 bases are TGTGCCAGCAGCTTCCCTCCGGAGGACAGGGGGCTAGACACTGAAGCTTTCTTT. This rearrangement joins TRBV7-9 to TRBJ1-1; 11 bases are a match to TRBD1. V shed 3 bases, J shed 3 bases, and the junction held 12 bases outside the gene matches. This CDR3 is 18 amino acids long. Per germline, CDR1 SEHNR and CDR2 FQNEAQ (reference sequence).

This clone appeared a few times. The sample has other DNA sequences that encode this CDR3 too. The V and J genes are TRBV19 and TRBJ1-5; 7 bases map to TRBD1. J gave up 0 bases and V 7 bases, and 3 bases lay outside the gene matches. The germline CDR1 and CDR2 sequences are LNHDA and SQIVND (reference sequence). The CDR3 is 14 amino acids. The CDR3 is CASTGQYSNQPQHF. In DNA, the CDR3 is TGTGCCAGTACGGGACAGTATAGCAATCAGCCCCAGCATTTT. Variable domain in full (rest from reference TRBV19 and TRBJ1-5): DGGITQSPKYLFRKEGQNVTLSCEQNLNHDAMYWYRQDPGQGLRLIYYSQIVNDFQKGDIAEGYSVSREKKESFPLTVTSAQKNPTAFYLCASTGQYSNQPQHFGDGTRLSIL.

Remarks on this clone: At one boundary the junction diverges from the germline segment, which might be a read error. This chain uses TRBV7-7 with TRBJ2-5, with TRBD2 matching 7 bases. This CDR3 region has 14 residues. Germline-derived CDR1 and CDR2 are SSHAT and FNYEAQ (reference sequence). CDR3 DNA sequence: TGTGCTAGCAGCTTTGGGGGGGTACGAGAGACCCAGTACTTC. As protein: CASSFGGVRETQYF.

J is TRBJ2-7 and V is TRBV29-1; 15 bases are a match to TRBD2. CDR1 is SQVTM and CDR2 is ANQGSEA in the germline V gene. V was pared by 7 bases and J by 7 bases, with 2 bases of the junction left unmatched. This CDR3 has 12 residues. CDR3 in amino acids: CSGGLAGGEQYF. In DNA, the CDR3 is TGCAGCGGGGGACTAGCGGGAGGTGAGCAGTACTTC.

V usage is TRBV7-3 and J usage is TRBJ2-2; a weak D match, TRBD2 (5 bases). In germline, CDR1 is SGHTA, CDR2 FQGTGA. The V gene lost 3 bases and the J gene lost 4 bases, with 9 bases spanning the gap. The CDR3 runs 14 residues. DNA of the CDR3: TGTGCCAGCAGCTTCGACTATTCCACCGGGGAGCTGTTTTTT. It is translated as CASSFDYSTGELFF.

The V and J genes are TRBV4-3 and TRBJ2-5; D might be TRBD2 (5 bases). The end of the DNA aligns better with TRBJ2-7, so the J call may be wrong. The length of the CDR3 is 15 residues. Looked up from germline, CDR1 is LGHNA and CDR2 is YSLEER. Written as DNA, the CDR3 is TGCGCCAGCAGCCAAGATTTTTCGCGGGCCAACGAGCAGTACTTC. This codes for CASSQDFSRANEQYF.

The V and J genes are TRBV5-8 and TRBJ1-2, with 8 bases aligning to TRBD1. Germline-derived CDR1 and CDR2 are SGHTS and YDEGEE. CDR3 length: 18 residues. V gave up 2 bases and J gave up 1 base; unmatched junction bases: 13. In nucleotides, the CDR3 is TGTGCCAGCAGCTTACGGCCCGGACAGGGTTCGATTAACTATGGCTACACCTTC. This translates into CASSLRPGQGSINYGYTF.

The rearrangement links TRBV5-6 to TRBJ1-4, with D possibly matching TRBD1 (5 bases). The CDR3 is 16 residues long. The V gene lost 5 bases and the J gene lost 3 bases, with 17 bases spanning the gap. Germline V CDR1 and CDR2: SGHDT, YYEEEE. CDR3 sequence: CASSQQRGYSNEKLFF. The CDR3 DNA reads as TGTGCCAGCAGTCAGCAGCGGGGGTACTCTAATGAAAAACTGTTTTTT.